This T cell receptor (beta chain) was recovered during a study of blood T cell repertoires in COVID-19. This table comes from immunoSEQ multiplex PCR, and its TCRdb copy is limited to in-frame clones, with some not included. The sample includes approximately 200,000 clones, approximately 80% of them seen just once. Trimming cost V 5 bases and J 6 bases; bases outside gene matches: 11. The CDR3 spans 16 residues. From germline, CDR1 is SGHTA and CDR2 FQGNSA. The V and J genes are TRBV7-2 and TRBJ2-7; 12 nucleotides agree with TRBD1. The sample consisted of peripheral blood. The receptor's source is a woman aged 45 to 65 with acute or convalescent COVID-19. In DNA, the CDR3 is TGTGCCAGCAGCCTCCTTCGGCCGGGACAGGGGGCCGAGCAGTACTTC. It yields the protein CASSLLRPGQGAEQYF. The variable domain in full, with the rest retrieved from reference TRBV7-2 and TRBJ2-7, is GAGVSQSPSNKVTEKGKDVELRCDPISGHTALYWYRQSLGQGLEFLIYFQGNSAPDKSGLPSDRFSAERTGGSVSTLTIQRTQQEDSAVYLCASSLLRPGQGAEQYFGPGTRLTVT.